This TCR beta chain was observed in a study of spatial heterogeneity in lung cancer. On the study more broadly: Each unique TCR and UMI combination was seen more than ten times on average in raw reads. Study-level points and caveats: Counts of expanded alpha and beta TCRs within tumors tracked the tumor nonsynonymous mutation count.

In this sample, this clonotype turned up many times. Its target is unknown. TCRdb fed the 5' RACE reads into MiXCR, producing one record per CDR3 protein. The sample has around 11,000 distinct CDR3 sequences, roughly 8% seen once. The CDR3 runs to 15 residues. Trimming took 9 bases from V and 3 from J, leaving 20 bases between them. Germline V gives CDR1 MNHEY, CDR2 SVGEGT. The time point: sample taken at primary tumor resection. TCRs were sequenced from unsorted whole RNA of tumor, nontumor lung or PBMC. Sequenced here: lung tumor tissue, sampled at surgery. This clonotype originated in a female donor with early-stage non-small cell lung cancer. This chain connects TRBV6-2 or TRBV6-3 to TRBJ1-1; D unresolved. CDR3 DNA sequence: TGTGCCAGTCGTCAAGGTAGGATCGGGGACACTGAAGCTTTCTTT. It encodes CASRQGRIGDTEAFF.